The 25 T cell receptor beta chains below all came from one sample that was sequenced in a study of response to subunit inactivated influenza vaccine listed by TCRdb under 2018. Libraries came from RT-PCR. Sequencer: Illumina HiSeq 2500. The public reads were reanalyzed by TCRdb: fastp trimming at Q25, MiXCR alignment, in-frame beta chains only. Entries that share a CDR3 protein sequence are merged under the most common genes and DNA. The sample records 500,000 or so distinct CDR3 sequences, more than 15% of which are singletons. The top ten clones comprise roughly 3% of the sample. The material sequenced was CD4+ T cells sorted from PBMCs, taken 23 to 25 months after vaccination. The source is a man aged 50-75 years who received an inactivated influenza vaccine. Donor details come from another sample of the same person, matched by shared clones.

V usage is TRBV4-2 and J usage is TRBJ1-5, with D perhaps TRBD1 (6 bases). V lost 0 bases and J lost 5, with 11 bases in between. CDR1 is LGHNA and CDR2 is YNFKEQ in the germline V gene. There are 15 residues in the CDR3. CDR3 in DNA: TGTGCCAGCAGCCAAGAATCTAGGGGGGATCAGCCCCAGCATTTT. Amino acids: CASSQESRGDQPQHF.

This clonotype was seen repeatedly, ten times or more. The chain carries TRBV6-6 and TRBJ2-1; D gene uncertain. V lost 2 bases, J lost 2 bases, and 10 bases lay in between. Germline CDR1 reads MNHNY; CDR2 reads SVGAGI (reference sequence). The CDR3 totals 15 residues. The CDR3 coding sequence is TGTGCCAGCAGTTACGAGGTGAGCACCTACAATGAGCAGTTCTTC. Its protein product is CASSYEVSTYNEQFF.

This clonotype was seen more than once but under ten times. The chain is built from TRBV20-1 and TRBJ2-7; 7 bases are shared with TRBD2. Germline V gene lookup returns CDR1 DFQATT and CDR2 SNEGSKA (reference sequence). V shed 5 bases and J 2 bases; nucleotides not matched to a gene: 12. The CDR3 spans 15 residues. This CDR3 is CSADPGTKRPYEQYF. CDR3 DNA: TGCAGTGCTGACCCCGGGACTAAAAGACCCTACGAGCAGTACTTC.

This clonotype has a count of ten or more. The chain couples TRBV7-9 to TRBJ2-1; D perhaps matches TRBD2 (6 bases). Germline loops: CDR1 SEHNR, CDR2 FQNEAQ (reference sequence). This CDR3 comprises 15 residues. Trimming removed 7 bases from V and 1 base from J, with 14 bases in between. Here the CDR3 reads CASIRRETSYNEQFF. CDR3 nucleotides: TGTGCCAGCATCCGACGGGAGACGTCCTACAATGAGCAGTTCTTC.

This clonotype has more than one count but fewer than ten. This rearrangement joins TRBV12-3 or TRBV12-4 to TRBJ2-4; 7 bases map to TRBD1. Germline trimming cut 4 bases from V and 9 bases from J; bases unmatched to any gene: 9. This CDR3 is built from 14 residues. For the CDR3, the DNA is TGTGCCAGCAGTTCGGCCGGGACAGTAAGCATTCAGTACTTC. Its protein product is CASSSAGTVSIQYF.

This clonotype was observed many times. The V call is TRBV20-1, the J call TRBJ2-1, with 7 bases matching TRBD1. Germline loops: CDR1 DFQATT, CDR2 SNEGSKA (reference sequence). The CDR3 runs to 14 residues. V dropped 3 bases and J dropped 9; count of bases not matched to a gene: 11. The CDR3 sequence is CSARRARWDSEQFF. The CDR3 DNA sequence: TGCAGTGCTAGGAGGGCGCGGTGGGACAGTGAGCAGTTCTTC.

This clonotype has a handful of counts. The chain carries TRBV7-8 and TRBJ1-5; D remains unclear. Trimming cost V 3 bases and J 1 base, with 13 bases left between them. Looked up from germline, CDR1 is SGHVS and CDR2 is FQNEAQ. The CDR3 length is 16 residues. In nucleotides, the CDR3 is TGTGCCAGCAGCTTTTCAACGACAATGAGCAATCAGCCCCAGCATTTT. It translates to CASSFSTTMSNQPQHF.

The chain uses TRBV29-1 and TRBJ2-5; D unresolved. V was shortened by 7 bases and J by 0 bases, with 9 bases between the two germline ends. The CDR3 has 12 residues. The germline CDR1 and CDR2 sequences are SQVTM and ANQGSEA. CDR3 sequence (DNA): TGCAGCGCTCTAGAGTACCAAGAGACCCAGTACTTC. Residues: CSALEYQETQYF. Full variable domain (missing parts from reference TRBV29-1 and TRBJ2-5): SAVISQKPSRDICQRGTSLTIQCQVDSQVTMMFWYRQQPGQSLTLIATANQGSEATYESGFVIDKFPISRPNLTFSTLTVSNMSPEDSSIYLCSALEYQETQYFGPGTRLLVL.

This sequence joins TRBV12-3 or TRBV12-4 and TRBJ2-1; D is ambiguous. The CDR3 sequence is 11 residues long. The V gene lost 3 bases and the J gene lost 8 bases, with 5 bases spanning the gap. CDR3 amino acids: CASSFRDEQFF. Here the CDR3 DNA reads TGTGCCAGCAGTTTCCGGGATGAGCAGTTCTTC.

This rearrangement joins TRBV5-1 to TRBJ2-6; D uncertain. The CDR3 runs 14 residues. Trimming took off 8 bases at V and 3 bases at J, with 12 bases between the two ends. Germline CDR1 and CDR2: SGHRS and YFSETQ. CDR3 coding DNA: TGCGCCAGGATCAAAGGAATTGGGGCCAACGTCCTGACTTTC. It codes for CARIKGIGANVLTF.

This clonotype was seen at least ten times. The chain combines TRBV6-1 with TRBJ2-3, with unresolved D. This CDR3 is built from 15 residues. From germline, CDR1 is MNHNS and CDR2 SASEGT. Trimming cost V 5 bases and J 1 base, with 13 bases left between them. DNA of the CDR3: TGTGCCAGCAGTCTATCACGGACCCGCACAGATACGCAGTATTTT. Protein product: CASSLSRTRTDTQYF.

The V gene is TRBV29-1, the J gene TRBJ2-5; D is tentatively TRBD1 or TRBD2 (6 bases each). The CDR3 covers 13 residues. Germline CDR1 is SQVTM and CDR2 is ANQGSEA. V lost 6 bases, J lost 5 bases, and 16 bases lay in between. The CDR3 region is CSVERGALETQYF. CDR3 nucleotide sequence: TGCAGCGTCGAAAGGGGGGCCTTGGAGACCCAGTACTTC.

This clonotype was detected once. The chain carries TRBV20-1 and TRBJ1-5; TRBD1 might be the D (6 bases). CDR1 and CDR2 (germline): DFQATT, SNEGSKA (reference sequence). The CDR3 totals 14 residues. With 6 bases removed from V and 3 bases from J, the gap between germline ends came to 15 bases. The CDR3 sequence is CSADRGHSNQPQHF. CDR3 coding DNA: TGCAGTGCAGACCGGGGGCATTCCAATCAGCCCCAGCATTTT.

This clonotype came up a few times. The genes are TRBV7-2 and TRBJ2-7, with a tentative D call TRBD1 (6 bases). Germline loops: CDR1 SGHTA, CDR2 FQGNSA. This CDR3 is 14 amino acids long. Deletions cut 2 bases from V and 10 bases from J, with 18 bases between. DNA of the CDR3: TGTGCCAGCAGCTTACATGGGGGCTCGGGTGAACAGTACTTC. Protein: CASSLHGGSGEQYF.

The sample holds many counts of this clonotype. The genes are TRBV28 and TRBJ2-5, with no clear D. The CDR3 sequence is 12 residues long. Trimming pared 4 bases from V and 4 bases from J, leaving 7 bases between. The germline gives CDR1 MDHEN, CDR2 SYDVKM. The CDR3 DNA follows: TGTGCCAGCAGTTCCCTTAGAGAGACCCAGTACTTC. Translating it yields CASSSLRETQYF.

V and J are TRBV7-9 and TRBJ2-3; 7 bases fit TRBD2. Germline V gene lookup returns CDR1 SEHNR and CDR2 FQNEAQ (reference sequence). The CDR3 length is 16 residues. Trimming cost V 2 bases and J 0 bases; bases outside gene matches: 5. The CDR3 here is CASSLQISGSTDTQYF. Written as DNA, the CDR3 is TGTGCCAGCAGCTTACAGATTAGCGGGAGCACAGATACGCAGTATTTT.

The gene calls are TRBV11-2 and TRBJ2-3; a possible D gene is TRBD1 (5 bases). The V end lost 7 bases, the J end lost 8 bases, and 10 bases lay between the germline ends. This CDR3 is built from 11 residues. Germline V CDR1 and CDR2: SGHAT, FQNNGV. CDR3 in amino acids: CASTQAFTQYF. Written as DNA, the CDR3 is TGTGCCAGCACACAGGCATTTACGCAGTATTTT.

The chain joins TRBV7-8 to TRBJ2-3, with 7 bases that match TRBD2. The CDR3 has 16 residues. J gave up 2 bases and V 3 bases, and 8 bases lay outside the gene matches. Germline V gene data show CDR1 as SGHVS and CDR2 as FQNEAQ. The CDR3 spells CASSFNSGTTTDTQYF. CDR3 sequence (DNA): TGTGCCAGCAGCTTCAACTCCGGGACTACCACAGATACGCAGTATTTT.

This clonotype appeared a few times. The chain links TRBV5-4 to TRBJ2-1; D remains ambiguous. The CDR3 sequence is 16 residues long. V lost 0 bases to trimming and J lost 0 bases, with 10 bases between them. CDR1 is SGHNT, CDR2 YYREEE, per germline (reference sequence). The CDR3 sequence: CASSLDRSSSYNEQFF. CDR3 bases: TGTGCCAGCAGCTTGGACCGCAGTAGCTCCTACAATGAGCAGTTCTTC. Together with reference TRBV5-4 and TRBJ2-1, the CDR3 gives the full variable domain: ETGVTQSPTHLIKTRGQQVTLRCSSQSGHNTVSWYQQALGQGPQFIFQYYREEENGRGNFPPRFSGLQFPNYSSELNVNALELDDSALYLCASSLDRSSSYNEQFFGPGTRLTVL.

This clonotype was seen only a few times. This sequence joins TRBV20-1 and TRBJ2-3; D is perhaps TRBD2 (5 bases). Germline CDR1 is DFQATT and CDR2 is SNEGSKA (reference sequence). The CDR3 runs to 15 residues. The V end lost 5 bases, the J end lost 5 bases, and 20 bases lay between the germline ends. The DNA of the CDR3 is TGCAGTGCTCCCCTTATGACTATCGGTGGAGATACGCAGTATTTT. Amino acids: CSAPLMTIGGDTQYF.

This rearrangement joins TRBV6-1 to TRBJ2-7, with TRBD2 matching 7 bases. Germline CDR1 MNHNS, CDR2 SASEGT. V trimming: 7 bases; J trimming: 1 base; junction bases outside the gene matches: 7. This CDR3 is built from 14 residues. The CDR3 DNA sequence: TGTGCCAGCATGAGGCTAGCGGCTTCCTACGAGCAGTACTTC. Its translation: CASMRLAASYEQYF.

The V and J genes are TRBV7-7 and TRBJ2-3, with TRBD1 matching 12 bases. The CDR3 runs 16 residues. Germline CDR1 reads SSHAT; CDR2 reads FNYEAQ (reference sequence). CDR3 residues: CASGPSGTGGPDTQYF. The DNA of the CDR3 is TGTGCTAGCGGGCCCTCCGGGACAGGGGGCCCAGATACGCAGTATTTT.

This clonotype appeared a few times. The rearrangement links TRBV15 to TRBJ2-1; D might be TRBD1 or TRBD2, each matching 6 bases. The CDR3 runs 15 residues. Germline V gene data show CDR1 as LNHNV and CDR2 as YYDKDF (reference sequence). V shed 2 bases and J shed 3 bases, with 11 bases lying between them. In DNA form, the CDR3 reads TGTGCCACCAGCAGAACGGGGGCCTACTACAATGAGCAGTTCTTC. Encoded protein: CATSRTGAYYNEQFF.

This chain links TRBV10-3 with TRBJ2-2, with D perhaps assigned TRBD1 or TRBD2 (5 bases each). The CDR3 sequence is 16 residues long. Germline V CDR1 and CDR2: ENHRY, SYGVKD. The V end was cut by 4 bases, the J end by 0 bases, with 12 bases between. The CDR3 region is CAISGGDAANTGELFF. The CDR3 DNA reads TGTGCCATCAGTGGAGGGGATGCGGCGAACACCGGGGAGCTGTTTTTT.

The CDR3 here is CASTQGFVETQYF. CDR3 DNA sequence: TGTGCCAGCACCCAGGGGTTTGTGGAGACCCAGTACTTC. This chain links TRBV28 with TRBJ2-5, with D possibly TRBD1 on 6 matching bases. Germline CDR1 and CDR2: MDHEN and SYDVKM. The CDR3 has 13 residues. V was shortened by 7 bases and J by 5 bases, with 14 bases between the two germline ends.